This entry features one T cell receptor beta chain sequence. Its target is unknown. The V and J ends lost 5 bases and 4 bases, in that order; junction bases with no gene match: 10. Germline values: CDR1 SGHVS, CDR2 FNYEAQ. The CDR3 is 15 residues long. The data belong to a study of T cell repertoires in cytomegalovirus infection. In TCRdb, the reads were re-called with MiXCR into one record per CDR3 protein. This table has 80,000 to 95,000 distinct CDR3 sequences, approximately 30% appearing once. This sample comprised CD8+ T cells from cultured PBMCs, obtained from culture after CMV antigen stimulation. The origin of this receptor is a human donor in good health (CMV status not recorded). Some clones in this sample may be carry-over from other donors' samples. The gene calls are TRBV7-6 and TRBJ1-1, with TRBD1 matching over 7 bases. The CDR3 here is CASSPPGGLVTEAFF. The CDR3 DNA follows: TGTGCCAGCAGCCCCCCAGGGGGATTAGTCACTGAAGCTTTCTTT.